Reported below is one T cell receptor (beta chain). The target antigen is unknown. Together with thyroid ultrasound, orbital computed tomography, serum thyroxine and TRAb, clinical symptoms were used for diagnoses. This sample holds PBMCs from about 10 ml fresh peripheral blood. This entry comes from a study of T cells in Graves' hyperthyroidism and ophthalmopathy. General study points: Ophthalmopathy and stable hyperthyroidism were separated by a 13 V-J model. The model forecast ophthalmopathy, anticipating it by a median roughly 6.5 months before onset.

Germline CDR1 LNHDA, CDR2 SQIVND (reference sequence). Trimming took off 5 bases at V and 6 bases at J, with 16 bases between the two ends. The CDR3 covers 15 residues. TCR beta CDR3 region amplification was performed from RNA transcripts. RT-PCR in the first round (using the HTBI primer set) targeted the TCR CDR3. TCRdb analysed the multiplex PCR reads with MiXCR anew, one entry per CDR3 protein. The table includes around 430,000 distinct CDR3 sequences, about 15% detected once. This TCR derives from a woman aged 30 to 39 with Graves' hyperthyroidism. The sequenced sample was blood. The V gene is TRBV19, the J gene TRBJ2-2; D gene unclear. CDR3 residues: CASSYISLGPGELFF. In nucleotides, the CDR3 is TGTGCCAGTAGTTATATTTCCCTAGGACCCGGGGAGCTGTTTTTT.